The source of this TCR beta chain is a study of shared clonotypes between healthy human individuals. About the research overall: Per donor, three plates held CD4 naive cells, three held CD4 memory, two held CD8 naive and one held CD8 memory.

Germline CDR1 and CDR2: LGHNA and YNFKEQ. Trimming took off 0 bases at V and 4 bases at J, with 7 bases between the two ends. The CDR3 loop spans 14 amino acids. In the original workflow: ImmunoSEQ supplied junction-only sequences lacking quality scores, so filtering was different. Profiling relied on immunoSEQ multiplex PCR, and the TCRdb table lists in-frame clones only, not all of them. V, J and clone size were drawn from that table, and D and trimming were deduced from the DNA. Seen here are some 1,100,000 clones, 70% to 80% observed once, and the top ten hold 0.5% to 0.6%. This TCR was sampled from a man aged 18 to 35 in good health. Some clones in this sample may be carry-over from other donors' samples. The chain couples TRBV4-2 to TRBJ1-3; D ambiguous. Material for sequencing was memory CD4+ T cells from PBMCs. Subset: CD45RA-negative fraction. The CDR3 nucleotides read TGTGCCAGCAGCCAAGAGACCAGGGGAAACACCATATATTTT. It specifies CASSQETRGNTIYF.